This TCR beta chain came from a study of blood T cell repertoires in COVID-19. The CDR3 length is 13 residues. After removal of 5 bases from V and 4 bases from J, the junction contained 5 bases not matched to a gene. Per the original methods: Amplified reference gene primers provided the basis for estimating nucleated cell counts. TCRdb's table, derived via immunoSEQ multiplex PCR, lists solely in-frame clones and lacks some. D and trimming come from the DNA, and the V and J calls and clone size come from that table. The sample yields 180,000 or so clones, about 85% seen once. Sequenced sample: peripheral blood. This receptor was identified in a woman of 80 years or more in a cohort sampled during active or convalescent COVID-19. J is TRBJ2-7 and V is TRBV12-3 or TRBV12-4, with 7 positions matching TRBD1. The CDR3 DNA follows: TGTGCCAGCAGTAGGACAGGCTCTTACGAGCAGTACGTC. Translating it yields CASSRTGSYEQYV.